These 4 T cell receptor beta chains came from one sample sequenced in a study of breast tumors, draining lymph nodes, adjacent tissues. Each CDR3 protein is one row after TCRdb ran MiXCR on the multiplex PCR reads. The sample lists about 16,000 distinct CDR3 sequences; nearly 45% were seen once. The sequencing input was tumor-adjacent breast tissue. These receptors all stem from a female donor with breast cancer. Some clones in this sample may be carry-over from other donors' samples.

This chain connects TRBV7-2 to TRBJ2-1; D gene ambiguous. Germline CDR1 is SGHTA and CDR2 is FQGNSA. This CDR3 is 12 amino acids long. Between the trimmed V and J ends, which lost 0 bases and 7 bases, there was a span of 4 bases. CDR3 region: CASSLAYNEQFF. DNA for the CDR3: TGTGCCAGCAGCTTAGCGTATAATGAGCAGTTCTTC.

V gene TRBV29-1 combines with J gene TRBJ1-2, with 8 bases that match TRBD1. Trimming removed 4 bases from V and 6 bases from J; junction bases left unmatched: 4. Per the germline V gene, CDR1 is SQVTM and CDR2 is ANQGSEA. The CDR3 loop spans 12 amino acids. The DNA for the CDR3 is TGCAGCGTTGTAGGACAGGGAAATGGCTACACCTTC. Amino acid sequence: CSVVGQGNGYTF.

The V gene is TRBV5-8, the J gene TRBJ2-7, with 8 positions matching TRBD2. This CDR3 comprises 15 residues. J gave up 6 bases and V 6 bases, and 14 bases lay outside the gene matches. Germline CDR1 and CDR2: SGHTS and YDEGEE. This CDR3 is CASTNLAGGNGEQYF. The CDR3 DNA reads as TGTGCCAGCACCAATCTAGCGGGCGGGAATGGCGAGCAGTACTTC.

The CDR3 spells CARRLAGEVFHF. The CDR3 coding sequence is TGTGCCAGAAGACTAGCGGGAGAGGTCTTCCACTTT. This rearrangement joins TRBV6-5 to TRBJ1-6; D is uncertain. Germline V lookup: CDR1 MNHEY, CDR2 SVGAGI. The CDR3 totals 12 residues. V was cut by 9 bases and J by 17 bases, with 20 bases left in between.